The clone carrying this T cell receptor (beta chain) was found many times. This record belongs to a study of T cell repertoires in cytomegalovirus infection. The CDR3 length is 17 residues. Looked up from germline, CDR1 is SEHNR and CDR2 is FQNEAQ (reference sequence). Deletions cut 4 bases from V and 5 bases from J, with 23 bases between. One entry per CDR3 protein results from TCRdb running MiXCR on the reads. The repertoire holds a few hundred thousand distinct CDR3 sequences, with approximately 17% as singletons. This sequence was found in a human donor in good health (CMV status not recorded). Some clones in this sample may be carry-over from other donors' samples. The J gene is TRBJ2-5, the V gene TRBV7-9; D not resolved. Sequencing was done on a sample of CD8+ T cells from PBMCs. The CDR3 DNA reads TGTGCCAGCAGCTATACGCCAAGGGTGGGCGGCATGGAGACCCAGTACTTC. Protein sequence: CASSYTPRVGGMETQYF.